These 32 T cell receptor beta chains share one sample of origin, sequenced in a study of blood T cell repertoires in COVID-19. Clones were sequenced by immunoSEQ multiplex PCR, and TCRdb holds only the in-frame ones, with some missing. The sample includes approximately 80,000 clones, over 75% seen only once; the top ten take 3% to 3.5%. Sequenced sample: peripheral blood. These receptors all come from a woman of 80 years or more with COVID-19, enrolled during active disease.

This clone showed up just a few times. V is TRBV25-1 and J is TRBJ1-5; D call uncertain. The CDR3 contains 13 residues. The germline gives CDR1 MGHDK, CDR2 SYGVNS. V was shortened by 2 bases and J by 7 bases, with 9 bases between the two germline ends. CDR3 bases: TGTGCCAGCAGTGAACTACAGAGCCAGCCCCAGCATTTT. This encodes CASSELQSQPQHF. The complete variable domain, with remaining parts taken from reference TRBV25-1 and TRBJ1-5, reads EADIYQTPRYLVIGTGKKITLECSQTMGHDKMYWYQQDPGMELHLIHYSYGVNSTEKGDLSSESTVSRIRTEHFPLTLESARPSHTSQYLCASSELQSQPQHFGDGTRLSIL.

The chain is built from TRBV6-5 and TRBJ2-3; 9 nucleotides agree with TRBD2. The length of the CDR3 is 15 residues. Per germline, CDR1 MNHEY and CDR2 SVGAGI. With 2 bases clipped from V and 4 bases from J, the junction kept 4 bases outside the gene matches. CDR3 DNA: TGTGCCAGCAGTTACAGCGGGGGGCGGCCAGATACGCAGTATTTT. Protein sequence: CASSYSGGRPDTQYF.

Here the CDR3 reads CASSPDGRGDQPQHF. Here the CDR3 DNA reads TGTGCCAGCAGCCCCGACGGCCGCGGGGATCAGCCCCAGCATTTT. This rearrangement joins TRBV28 to TRBJ1-5; D uncertain. The CDR3 covers 15 residues. The germline V gene encodes CDR1 MDHEN and CDR2 SYDVKM. V was clipped by 6 bases and J by 5 bases, with 17 bases between them. Full variable domain (rest looked up from reference TRBV28 and TRBJ1-5): DVKVTQSSRYLVKRTGEKVFLECVQDMDHENMFWYRQDPGLGLRLIYFSYDVKMKEKGDIPEGYSVSREKKERFSLILESASTNQTSMYLCASSPDGRGDQPQHFGDGTRLSIL.

The chain combines TRBV19 with TRBJ2-7; 8 nucleotides line up with TRBD1. Germline loops: CDR1 LNHDA, CDR2 SQIVND (reference sequence). The V gene end was trimmed by 7 bases and the J gene end by 6 bases; junction bases not matched to a gene: 11. The CDR3 extends over 14 amino acids. CDR3: CASTPGGPVAEQYF. The CDR3 DNA sequence: TGTGCCAGTACCCCAGGGGGCCCTGTCGCCGAGCAGTACTTC.

The V call is TRBV2, the J call TRBJ1-5; 7 nucleotides match TRBD1. There are 14 residues in the CDR3. The germline V gene has CDR1 SNHLY and CDR2 FYNNEI. V gave up 7 bases and J gave up 7 bases; unmatched junction bases: 10. Written as DNA, the CDR3 is TGTGCCAGCATGGTAGGAGGGGGCGGGCAGCCCCAGCATTTT. Translating it yields CASMVGGGGQPQHF.

This chain links TRBV7-9 with TRBJ1-4; D is uncertain. Trimming removed 8 bases at V and 4 bases at J, with 17 bases between. The CDR3 is 15 residues long. CDR1 SEHNR and CDR2 FQNEAQ come from the germline V gene (reference sequence). The CDR3 DNA is TGTGCCAGCCAAATTGGAGCTGGGTTTAATGAAAAACTGTTTTTT. Translated, it gives CASQIGAGFNEKLFF.

The chain combines TRBV9 with TRBJ1-2; D gene ambiguous. Germline V gives CDR1 SGDLS, CDR2 YYNGEE. V was trimmed by 0 bases and J by 4 bases, leaving 7 bases between them. The CDR3 length is 13 residues. CDR3 bases: TGTGCCAGCAGCGTAGGCGGAGTCTATGGCTACACCTTC. Protein product: CASSVGGVYGYTF.

This sequence joins TRBV7-2 and TRBJ2-7; the D gene is possibly TRBD1 (5 bases). The V end lost 5 bases, the J end lost 2 bases, and 16 bases lay between the germline ends. CDR3 length: 15 amino acids. In germline, CDR1 is SGHTA, CDR2 FQGNSA. CDR3 sequence reads: CASSPRQGATYEQYF. CDR3 nucleotides: TGTGCCAGCAGCCCCCGCCAGGGCGCGACCTACGAGCAGTACTTC.

The chain carries TRBV14 and TRBJ2-3; D possibly corresponds to TRBD2 (5 bases). The CDR3 has 16 amino acids. Germline-derived CDR1 and CDR2 are SGHDN and FVKESK. Trimming took off 1 base at V and 3 bases at J, with 14 bases between the two ends. DNA of the CDR3: TGTGCCAGCAGCCAAGTTCTGGGAACTAGGACAGATACGCAGTATTTT. Amino acids: CASSQVLGTRTDTQYF.

The J gene is TRBJ2-7, the V gene TRBV19; D possibly corresponds to TRBD2 (7 bases). Germline CDR1 LNHDA, CDR2 SQIVND (reference sequence). The CDR3 is 13 amino acids. V lost 8 bases to trimming and J lost 4 bases, with 15 bases between them. CDR3 nucleotides: TGTGCCAGTTCTTGGGGGGGCCTGTACGAGCAGTACTTC. Translation gives CASSWGGLYEQYF.

The chain combines TRBV29-1 with TRBJ2-5; D possibly corresponds to TRBD2 (5 bases). CDR3 length: 13 residues. Germline values: CDR1 SQVTM, CDR2 ANQGSEA. Trimming pared 0 bases from V and 7 bases from J, leaving 12 bases between. CDR3 region: CSVEEGLRVTQYF. Here the CDR3 DNA reads TGCAGCGTTGAAGAAGGACTTCGGGTGACCCAGTACTTC.

The CDR3 region is CASSYSTGLGETQYF. The CDR3, as DNA: TGTGCCAGCAGTTACTCAACAGGGCTTGGGGAGACCCAGTACTTC. The chain uses TRBV6-6 and TRBJ2-5, with a weak D call TRBD1 (6 bases). Germline-derived CDR1 and CDR2 are MNHNY and SVGAGI (reference sequence). The germline V and J ends were trimmed by 0 bases and 5 bases, with 13 bases remaining between them. This CDR3 comprises 15 residues.

The chain links TRBV18 to TRBJ2-7, with a tentative D call TRBD2 (6 bases). This CDR3 spans 14 amino acids. Between the trimmed V and J ends, which lost 4 bases and 5 bases, there was a span of 15 bases. CDR1 and CDR2 from the germline V gene are KGHSH and LQKENI. This chain's CDR3 is CASSRAGLSHEQYF. The CDR3 nucleotides are TGTGCCAGCTCACGTGCGGGGCTAAGTCACGAGCAGTACTTC.

This chain's CDR3 is CASSLQGQGNTEAFF. CDR3 nucleotide sequence: TGCGCCAGCAGCTTACAGGGACAAGGTAACACTGAAGCTTTCTTT. The genes are TRBV5-1 and TRBJ1-1, with D possibly TRBD1 on 6 matching bases. This CDR3 contains 15 residues. In germline, CDR1 is SGHRS, CDR2 YFSETQ. Trimming took off 2 bases at V and 2 bases at J, with 13 bases between the two ends.

This sequence joins TRBV3-1 (or the pseudogene TRBV3-2) and TRBJ2-7; D is unclear. Germline-derived CDR1 and CDR2 are LGHDT and YNNKEL (reference sequence). V gave up 1 base and J gave up 0 bases, with 7 bases separating them. This CDR3 comprises 14 residues. CDR3 region: CASSQGRDSYEQYF. DNA of the CDR3: TGTGCCAGCAGCCAAGGGAGAGACTCCTACGAGCAGTACTTC.

The V call is TRBV4-2, the J call TRBJ2-1; TRBD2 matches 14 bases. The CDR3 totals 16 residues. Looked up from germline, CDR1 is LGHNA and CDR2 is YNFKEQ. The V gene end was trimmed by 5 bases and the J gene end by 8 bases; junction bases not matched to a gene: 8. CDR3: CASSTMTSGGADEQFF. The CDR3 DNA sequence: TGTGCCAGCAGCACAATGACTAGCGGGGGGGCCGATGAGCAGTTCTTC.

This chain links TRBV11-2 with TRBJ2-3; 14 bases agree with TRBD2. After removal of 3 bases from V and 5 bases from J, the junction contained 7 bases not matched to a gene. The V gene's germline CDR1 is SGHAT and CDR2 FQNNGV. This CDR3 is 17 amino acids long. The CDR3 region is CASSFASGTSGRDTQYF. CDR3 in DNA: TGTGCCAGCAGCTTTGCCTCCGGGACTAGCGGGAGAGATACGCAGTATTTT.

The chain links TRBV2 to TRBJ1-5, with 11 bases identical to TRBD1. From germline, CDR1 is SNHLY and CDR2 FYNNEI. The CDR3 spans 14 residues. Germline trimming cut 8 bases from V and 6 bases from J; bases unmatched to any gene: 6. CDR3 loop: CASRWTGGGQPQHF. Here the CDR3 DNA reads TGTGCCAGCCGCTGGACAGGGGGCGGTCAGCCCCAGCATTTT.

V is TRBV5-1 and J is TRBJ1-1; D is perhaps TRBD1 (5 bases). Between the trimmed V and J ends, which lost 0 bases and 3 bases, there was a span of 12 bases. CDR3 size: 15 residues. The germline V gene encodes CDR1 SGHRS and CDR2 YFSETQ. The CDR3, as DNA: TGCGCCAGCAGCTTGGAGTGGGGCGGGGACACTGAAGCTTTCTTT. As protein: CASSLEWGGDTEAFF.

This clone was seen only once. V usage is TRBV19 and J usage is TRBJ2-6, with TRBD2 as a possible D gene (5 bases). V shed 7 bases and J shed 2 bases, with 9 bases lying between them. Germline values: CDR1 LNHDA, CDR2 SQIVND (reference sequence). The length of the CDR3 is 14 residues. The CDR3 DNA reads as TGTGCCAGTAACGCGGGTACTGGGGCCAACGTCCTGACTTTC. This encodes CASNAGTGANVLTF. Filled out from reference TRBV19 and TRBJ2-6, the complete variable domain reads DGGITQSPKYLFRKEGQNVTLSCEQNLNHDAMYWYRQDPGQGLRLIYYSQIVNDFQKGDIAEGYSVSREKKESFPLTVTSAQKNPTAFYLCASNAGTGANVLTFGAGSRLTVL.

The rearrangement links TRBV29-1 to TRBJ2-3, with TRBD2 matching 11 bases. V was clipped by 6 bases and J by 1 base; unmatched bases: 6. There are 15 residues in the CDR3. Germline V lookup: CDR1 SQVTM, CDR2 ANQGSEA. The CDR3 loop reads CSVASGRSGTDTQYF. The CDR3 DNA reads as TGCAGCGTAGCTAGCGGGAGGTCGGGCACAGATACGCAGTATTTT.

V gene TRBV28 combines with J gene TRBJ2-7; 12 positions match TRBD2. With V trimmed by 3 bases and J by 4 bases, 16 bases remained unmatched. The CDR3 is 19 amino acids. CDR1 and CDR2 (germline): MDHEN, SYDVKM. CDR3 sequence reads: CASSFWSSGGGLAGYEQYF. CDR3 DNA: TGTGCCAGCAGTTTCTGGTCCTCTGGTGGCGGACTAGCGGGATACGAGCAGTACTTC.

This clone was recorded only once. The chain joins TRBV19 to TRBJ1-1; TRBD1 is a possible D gene (6 bases). The V end lost 8 bases, the J end lost 2 bases, and 12 bases lay between the germline ends. The CDR3 consists of 13 residues. The germline gives CDR1 LNHDA, CDR2 SQIVND (reference sequence). CDR3 bases: TGTGCCAGTGGACAGAACGTTAACACTGAAGCTTTCTTT. Protein: CASGQNVNTEAFF.

The chain uses TRBV27 and TRBJ1-2, with a tentative D call TRBD1 (5 bases). V was shortened by 2 bases and J by 4 bases, with 8 bases between the two germline ends. The CDR3 sequence is 13 residues long. The germline V gene encodes CDR1 MNHEY and CDR2 SMNVEV (reference sequence). The CDR3 loop reads CASSLQGTYGYTF. The CDR3 DNA reads as TGTGCCAGCAGTTTACAGGGCACCTATGGCTACACCTTC.

The rearrangement uses TRBV6-5 and TRBJ2-5; TRBD2 matches at 12 bases. The length of the CDR3 is 15 residues. Germline V CDR1 and CDR2: MNHEY, SVGAGI. V was pared by 5 bases and J by 4 bases, with 5 bases of the junction left unmatched. This chain's CDR3 is CASSQLAGGLETQYF. The CDR3 DNA sequence: TGTGCCAGCAGTCAACTAGCGGGGGGCTTAGAGACCCAGTACTTC.

The rearrangement joins TRBV2 to TRBJ2-5, with D uncertain. V lost 6 bases, J lost 5 bases, and 10 bases lay in between. The CDR3 runs 12 residues. The germline CDR1 and CDR2 sequences are SNHLY and FYNNEI. As DNA, the CDR3 is TGTGCCAGCAGCGTTGACGGGGAGACCCAGTACTTC. It encodes CASSVDGETQYF. Full variable domain (rest looked up from reference TRBV2 and TRBJ2-5): EPEVTQTPSHQVTQMGQEVILRCVPISNHLYFYWYRQILGQKVEFLVSFYNNEISEKSEIFDDQFSVERPDGSNFTLKIRSTKLEDSAMYFCASSVDGETQYFGPGTRLLVL.

This CDR3 is CAWSPGQGYEQYF. In nucleotides, the CDR3 is TGTGCCTGGTCCCCGGGACAGGGTTACGAGCAGTACTTC. The chain uses TRBV30 and TRBJ2-7; 9 nucleotides agree with TRBD1. V gave up 5 bases and J gave up 4 bases; unmatched junction bases: 6. The CDR3 runs 13 residues. Germline V gene data show CDR1 as GTSNPN and CDR2 as SVGIG (reference sequence).

This chain links TRBV7-3 with TRBJ2-1, with 11 bases identical to TRBD2. CDR1 and CDR2 (germline): SGHTA, FQGTGA. J lost 7 bases, V lost 1 base, and 6 bases had no gene match. CDR3 length equals 16 residues. CDR3 in amino acids: CASSLIPSGGWNEQFF. CDR3 coding DNA: TGTGCCAGCAGCTTAATCCCTAGCGGGGGGTGGAATGAGCAGTTCTTC.

The rearrangement uses TRBV6-5 and TRBJ1-2, with D tentatively TRBD1 (5 bases). Trimming shortened V by 5 bases and J by 3 bases, and 16 bases separated the two germline ends. In germline, CDR1 is MNHEY, CDR2 SVGAGI. This CDR3 contains 15 residues. Here the CDR3 reads CASSTNGGVDYGYTF. DNA for the CDR3: TGTGCCAGCAGTACAAACGGGGGGGTGGACTATGGCTACACCTTC.

The chain recombines TRBV12-5 with TRBJ2-1, with a weak D call TRBD1 (5 bases). The CDR3 runs to 14 residues. V shed 3 bases and J shed 4 bases, with 10 bases lying between them. Germline values: CDR1 LGHNT, CDR2 FRNRAP. The CDR3 is CASGLGQGYNEQFF. In DNA form, the CDR3 reads TGTGCTAGTGGTTTAGGTCAGGGTTACAATGAGCAGTTCTTC.

V is TRBV9 and J is TRBJ1-2; 7 bases agree with TRBD1. Germline assignment: CDR1 SGDLS and CDR2 YYNGEE. The CDR3 extends over 13 amino acids. Trimming at V came to 4 bases and at J to 4 bases, leaving 4 bases not matched to a gene. CDR3 in DNA: TGTGCCAGCAGCTCACAGGGGATCTATGGCTACACCTTC. Encoded protein: CASSSQGIYGYTF. The full variable domain, rest sourced from reference TRBV9 and TRBJ1-2, is DSGVTQTPKHLITATGQRVTLRCSPRSGDLSVYWYQQSLDQGLQFLIQYYNGEERAKGNILERFSAQQFPDLHSELNLSSLELGDSALYFCASSSQGIYGYTFGSGTRLTVV.

J is TRBJ1-5 and V is TRBV4-1; 11 bases map to TRBD1. Germline CDR1 MGHRA, CDR2 YSYEKL. V shed 1 base and J 7 bases; nucleotides not matched to a gene: 3. The CDR3 has 15 amino acids. DNA of the CDR3: TGCGCCAGCAGCCAAGGGACAGGGGGCTGGCAGCCCCAGCATTTT. It encodes CASSQGTGGWQPQHF.